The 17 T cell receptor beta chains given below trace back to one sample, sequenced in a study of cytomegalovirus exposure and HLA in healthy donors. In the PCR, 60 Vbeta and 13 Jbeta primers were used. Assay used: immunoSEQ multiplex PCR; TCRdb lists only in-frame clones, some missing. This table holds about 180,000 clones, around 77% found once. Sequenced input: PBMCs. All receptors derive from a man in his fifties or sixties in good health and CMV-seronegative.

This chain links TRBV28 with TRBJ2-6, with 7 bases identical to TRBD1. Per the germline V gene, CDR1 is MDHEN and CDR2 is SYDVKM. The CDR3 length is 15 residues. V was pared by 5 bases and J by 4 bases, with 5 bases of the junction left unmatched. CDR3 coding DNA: TGTGCCAGCAGTCTACAGGGGACCGGGGCCAACGTCCTGACTTTC. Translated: CASSLQGTGANVLTF.

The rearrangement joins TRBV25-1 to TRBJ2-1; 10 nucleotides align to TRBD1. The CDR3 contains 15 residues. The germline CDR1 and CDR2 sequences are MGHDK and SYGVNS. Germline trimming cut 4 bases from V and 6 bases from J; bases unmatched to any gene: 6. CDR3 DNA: TGTGCCAGCAGTGGAACCGGGACAGGGGCCAATGAGCAGTTCTTC. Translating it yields CASSGTGTGANEQFF. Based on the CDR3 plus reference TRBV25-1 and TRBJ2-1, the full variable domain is EADIYQTPRYLVIGTGKKITLECSQTMGHDKMYWYQQDPGMELHLIHYSYGVNSTEKGDLSSESTVSRIRTEHFPLTLESARPSHTSQYLCASSGTGTGANEQFFGPGTRLTVL.

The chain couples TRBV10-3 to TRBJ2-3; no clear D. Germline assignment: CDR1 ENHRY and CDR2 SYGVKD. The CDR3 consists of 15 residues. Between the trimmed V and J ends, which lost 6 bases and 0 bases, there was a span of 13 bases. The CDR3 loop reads CAIRSRGASTDTQYF. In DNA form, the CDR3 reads TGTGCCATCAGGTCCCGAGGCGCTAGCACAGATACGCAGTATTTT.

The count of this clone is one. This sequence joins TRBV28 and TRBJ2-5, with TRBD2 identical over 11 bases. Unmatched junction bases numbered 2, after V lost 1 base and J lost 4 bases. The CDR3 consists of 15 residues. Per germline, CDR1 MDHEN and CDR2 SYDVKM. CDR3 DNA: TGTGCCAGCAGTTTATTAGCGGGAGGGCGAGAGACCCAGTACTTC. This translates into CASSLLAGGRETQYF.

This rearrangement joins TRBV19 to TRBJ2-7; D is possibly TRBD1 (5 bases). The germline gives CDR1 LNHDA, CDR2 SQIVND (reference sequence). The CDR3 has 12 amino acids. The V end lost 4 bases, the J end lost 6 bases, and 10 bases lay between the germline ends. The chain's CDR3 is CASSTRVGEQYF. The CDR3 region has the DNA TGTGCCAGTAGTACCAGGGTTGGCGAGCAGTACTTC.

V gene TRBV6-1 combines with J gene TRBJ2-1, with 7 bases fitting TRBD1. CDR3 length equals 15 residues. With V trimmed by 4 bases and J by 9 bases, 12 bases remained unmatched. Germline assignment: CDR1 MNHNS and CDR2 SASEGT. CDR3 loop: CASSADRNVQGEQFF. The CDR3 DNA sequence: TGTGCCAGCAGTGCGGACAGGAACGTACAAGGTGAGCAGTTCTTC.

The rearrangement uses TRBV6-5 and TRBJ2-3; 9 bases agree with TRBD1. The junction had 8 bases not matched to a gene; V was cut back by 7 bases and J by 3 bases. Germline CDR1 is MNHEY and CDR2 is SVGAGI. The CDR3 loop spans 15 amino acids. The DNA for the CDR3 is TGTGCCAGCACGCGGGACAGGGATATGACAGATACGCAGTATTTT. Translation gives CASTRDRDMTDTQYF.

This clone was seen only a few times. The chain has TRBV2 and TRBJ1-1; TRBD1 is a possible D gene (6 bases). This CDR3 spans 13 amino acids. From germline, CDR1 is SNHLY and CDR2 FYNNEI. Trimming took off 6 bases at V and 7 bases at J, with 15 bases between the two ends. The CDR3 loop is CASSWAGEGEAFF. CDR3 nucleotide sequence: TGTGCCAGCAGCTGGGCAGGGGAGGGTGAAGCTTTCTTT.

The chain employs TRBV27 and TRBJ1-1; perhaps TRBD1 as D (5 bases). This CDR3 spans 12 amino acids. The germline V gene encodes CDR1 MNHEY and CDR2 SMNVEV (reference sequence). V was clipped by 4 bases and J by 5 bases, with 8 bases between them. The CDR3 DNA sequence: TGTGCCAGCAGTTCAACAGGTACTGAAGCTTTCTTT. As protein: CASSSTGTEAFF.

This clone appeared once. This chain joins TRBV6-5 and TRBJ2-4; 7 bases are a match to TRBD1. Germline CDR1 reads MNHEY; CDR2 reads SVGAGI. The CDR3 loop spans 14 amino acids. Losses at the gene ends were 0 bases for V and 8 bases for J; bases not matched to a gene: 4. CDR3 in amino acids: CASSYSRGFDIQYF. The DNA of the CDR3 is TGTGCCAGCAGTTACTCCAGGGGGTTTGACATTCAGTACTTC.

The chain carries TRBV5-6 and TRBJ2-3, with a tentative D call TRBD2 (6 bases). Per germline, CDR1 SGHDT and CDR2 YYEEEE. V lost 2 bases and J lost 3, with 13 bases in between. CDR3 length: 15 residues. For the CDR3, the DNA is TGTGCCAGCAGCTTAGGCGGGGAAGGAACAGATACGCAGTATTTT. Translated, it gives CASSLGGEGTDTQYF.

CDR3 residues: CASFLDRAGDNYGYTF. For the CDR3, the DNA is TGTGCCAGCTTTCTGGACAGGGCCGGAGATAACTATGGCTACACCTTC. The V call is TRBV10-3, the J call TRBJ1-2; 8 positions agree with TRBD1. The CDR3 extends over 16 amino acids. V dropped 10 bases and J dropped 1; count of bases not matched to a gene: 14. Germline CDR1 and CDR2: ENHRY and SYGVKD.

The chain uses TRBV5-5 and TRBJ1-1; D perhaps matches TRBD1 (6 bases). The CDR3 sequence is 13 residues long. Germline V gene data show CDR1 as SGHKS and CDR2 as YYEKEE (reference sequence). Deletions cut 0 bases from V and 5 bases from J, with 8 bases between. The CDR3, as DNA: TGTGCCAGCAGCTTGGGGGACATGACTGAAGCTTTCTTT. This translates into CASSLGDMTEAFF.

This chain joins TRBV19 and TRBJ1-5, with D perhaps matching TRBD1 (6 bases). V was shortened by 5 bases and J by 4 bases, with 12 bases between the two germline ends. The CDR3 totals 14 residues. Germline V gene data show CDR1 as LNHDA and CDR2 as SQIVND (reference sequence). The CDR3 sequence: CASSSSGVNQPQHF. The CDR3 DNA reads TGTGCCAGTAGTTCTTCAGGGGTAAATCAGCCCCAGCATTTT.

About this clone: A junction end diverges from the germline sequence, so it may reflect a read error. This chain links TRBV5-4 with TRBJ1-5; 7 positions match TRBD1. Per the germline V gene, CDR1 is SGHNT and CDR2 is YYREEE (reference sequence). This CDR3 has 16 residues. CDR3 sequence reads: CASSLGTDLSNQPQNF. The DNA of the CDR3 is TGTGCCAGCAGCTTAGGGACAGATTTGAGCAATCAGCCCCAGAATTTT.

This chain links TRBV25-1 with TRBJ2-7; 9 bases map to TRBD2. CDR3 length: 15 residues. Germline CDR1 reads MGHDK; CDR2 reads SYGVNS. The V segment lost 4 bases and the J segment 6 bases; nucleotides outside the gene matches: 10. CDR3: CASSAVGTSNREQYF. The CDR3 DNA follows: TGTGCCAGCAGTGCGGTGGGGACTAGCAATCGCGAGCAGTACTTC.

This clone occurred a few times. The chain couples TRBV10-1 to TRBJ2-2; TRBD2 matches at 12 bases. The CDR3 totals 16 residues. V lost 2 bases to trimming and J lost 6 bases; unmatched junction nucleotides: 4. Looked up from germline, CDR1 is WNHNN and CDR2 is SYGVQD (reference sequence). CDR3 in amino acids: CASSETSGGYPGELFF. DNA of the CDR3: TGCGCCAGCAGTGAGACTAGCGGGGGGTATCCCGGGGAGCTGTTTTTT.